The clone carrying this T cell receptor (beta chain) was recorded only once. This entry belongs to a study of T cell changes during pregnancy in multiple sclerosis. Here immunoSEQ multiplex PCR was the method, and the copy in TCRdb shows in-frame clones only, minus some. This sample has 130,000 or so clones, with about 94% found just once. The sequences come from peripheral blood, collected before pregnancy. This clonotype was obtained from a female donor with multiple sclerosis, enrolled in a pregnancy study.

CDR3 region: CASSEGVAGGPDEQFF. As DNA, the CDR3 is TGTGCCAGCAGCGAGGGCGTAGCGGGGGGGCCGGATGAGCAGTTCTTC. The J gene is TRBJ2-1, the V gene TRBV9; 11 positions agree with TRBD2. This CDR3 contains 16 residues. With V trimmed by 3 bases and J by 8 bases, 10 bases remained unmatched. Germline CDR1 reads SGDLS; CDR2 reads YYNGEE.